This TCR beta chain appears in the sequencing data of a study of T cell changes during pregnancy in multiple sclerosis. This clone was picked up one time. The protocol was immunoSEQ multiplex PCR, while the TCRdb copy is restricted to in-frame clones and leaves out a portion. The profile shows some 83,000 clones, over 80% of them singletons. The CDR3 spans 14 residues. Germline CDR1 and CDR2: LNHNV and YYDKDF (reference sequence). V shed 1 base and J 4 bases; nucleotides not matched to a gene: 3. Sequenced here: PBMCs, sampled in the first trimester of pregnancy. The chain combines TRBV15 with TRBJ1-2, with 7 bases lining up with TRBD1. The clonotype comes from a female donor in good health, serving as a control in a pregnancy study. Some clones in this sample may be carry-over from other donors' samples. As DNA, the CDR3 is TGTGCCACCAGCAGAGGGACAGGTCTCTATGGCTACACCTTC. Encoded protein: CATSRGTGLYGYTF.